The next 23 T cell receptor beta chains were all read from a single sample in a study of glioma-infiltrating T cells. TCR alpha and beta CDR3 regions were amplified from RNA using iRepertoire nested multiplex PCR. TCRdb ran MiXCR on the multiplex PCR reads and lists one entry per CDR3 protein. The table lists about 200,000 distinct CDR3 sequences, approximately 30% of them singletons. Source material: glioma tissue, nonneoplastic brain tissue, or PBMCs (not recorded which). The origin of the receptors is a human donor with low-grade glioma or glioblastoma, undergoing nonglioma brain surgery, or in good health (not recorded which).

Ten or more counts support this clonotype. The rearrangement joins TRBV4-3 to TRBJ1-1; the match to TRBD1 covers 7 bases. Unmatched junction bases numbered 4, after V lost 2 bases and J lost 7 bases. This CDR3 is 13 amino acids long. Germline CDR1 reads LGHNA; CDR2 reads YSLEER. As DNA, the CDR3 is TGCGCCAGCAGCCAACGAGGGGGCGGTGAAGCTTTCTTT. Its translation: CASSQRGGGEAFF.

In its sample, this clonotype was seen many times. CDR3 in DNA: TGCAGTGCTAGAGATCTAGTGGGAAGGGAGACCCAGTACTTC. Protein: CSARDLVGRETQYF. The rearrangement joins TRBV20-1 to TRBJ2-5, with D hard to call. The CDR3 extends over 14 amino acids. V lost 0 bases and J lost 5, with 13 bases in between. Germline V CDR1 and CDR2: DFQATT, SNEGSKA (reference sequence).

The genes are TRBV7-6 and TRBJ2-3; 7 nucleotides line up with TRBD1. This CDR3 spans 13 amino acids. In germline, CDR1 is SGHVS, CDR2 FNYEAQ. V shed 6 bases, J shed 13 bases, and the junction held 13 bases outside the gene matches. The CDR3 reads CASRGQSTDKKYF. CDR3 coding DNA: TGTGCCAGCAGGGGACAGAGCACAGATAAGAAGTATTTT.

This clonotype was seen more than once but under ten times. This sequence joins TRBV29-1 and TRBJ2-5, with 8 bases lining up with TRBD2. The germline V gene encodes CDR1 SQVTM and CDR2 ANQGSEA. V lost 5 bases to trimming and J lost 5 bases; unmatched junction nucleotides: 10. This CDR3 spans 14 amino acids. CDR3 in DNA: TGCAGCGTTCGACCAGCGGGAGTTGAGGAGACCCAGTACTTC. Encoded protein: CSVRPAGVEETQYF.

With regard to this clonotype: Possible read error: a much larger clone is one base away. The J gene is TRBJ2-7, the V gene TRBV5-1, with 8 bases identical to TRBD2. The V gene's germline CDR1 is SGHRS and CDR2 YFSETQ. The CDR3 length is 10 residues. With V trimmed by 8 bases and J by 11 bases, 6 bases remained unmatched. Here the CDR3 DNA reads TGCGCCAGTAGCGGGGAGACCGAGTACTTC. It is translated as CASSGETEYF. The whole variable domain, filled in from reference TRBV5-1 and TRBJ2-7, reads KAGVTQTPRYLIKTRGQQVTLSCSPISGHRSVSWYQQTPGQGLQFLFEYFSETQRNKGNFPGRFSGRQFSNSRSEMNVSTLELGDSALYLCASSGETEYFGPGTRLTVT.

This clonotype was recorded many times. The V and J genes are TRBV7-2 and TRBJ2-3; TRBD2 matches at 10 bases. CDR3 length equals 13 residues. Germline CDR1 SGHTA, CDR2 FQGNSA. With 8 bases clipped from V and 4 bases from J, the junction kept 3 bases outside the gene matches. The CDR3 loop reads CASFLAGADTQYF. The CDR3 coding sequence is TGTGCCAGCTTTCTAGCGGGAGCAGATACGCAGTATTTT.

This clonotype has ten or more counts. V usage is TRBV7-2 and J usage is TRBJ2-7; D is ambiguous. The CDR3 totals 13 residues. Trimming removed 4 bases from V and 0 bases from J, with 7 bases in between. Germline V gene sequence: CDR1 SGHTA, CDR2 FQGNSA. For the CDR3, the DNA is TGTGCCAGCAGCTCCCCTAGCTCCTACGAGCAGTACTTC. Its translation: CASSSPSSYEQYF.

This clonotype was observed at least ten times. V gene TRBV7-9 combines with J gene TRBJ1-6, with no clear D. Deletions cut 1 base from V and 7 bases from J, with 5 bases between. This CDR3 region has 13 residues. Germline-derived CDR1 and CDR2 are SEHNR and FQNEAQ (reference sequence). CDR3 region: CASSLEANSPLHF. The CDR3 DNA follows: TGTGCCAGCAGCTTAGAGGCGAATTCACCCCTCCACTTT. The complete variable domain, with remaining parts taken from reference TRBV7-9 and TRBJ1-6, reads DTGVSQNPRHKITKRGQNVTFRCDPISEHNRLYWYRQTLGQGPEFLTYFQNEAQLEKSRLLSDRFSAERPKGSFSTLEIQRTEQGDSAMYLCASSLEANSPLHFGNGTRLTVT.

This clonotype has a handful of counts. V is TRBV5-4 and J is TRBJ2-3; TRBD2 matches 9 bases. Germline V gene sequence: CDR1 SGHNT, CDR2 YYREEE (reference sequence). The length of the CDR3 is 17 residues. With 1 base clipped from V and 4 bases from J, the junction kept 10 bases outside the gene matches. The CDR3 loop is CASSLRLAGGRSDTQYF. CDR3 DNA sequence: TGTGCCAGCAGCTTGAGGTTGGCGGGAGGGAGGTCAGATACGCAGTATTTT. Using reference TRBV5-4 and TRBJ2-3 for the parts outside the CDR3, the full variable domain is ETGVTQSPTHLIKTRGQQVTLRCSSQSGHNTVSWYQQALGQGPQFIFQYYREEENGRGNFPPRFSGLQFPNYSSELNVNALELDDSALYLCASSLRLAGGRSDTQYFGPGTRLTVL.

Notes on this clonotype: This sequence may be a read error, since a much larger clone differs from it by one base. The rearrangement joins TRBV20-1 to TRBJ2-1; TRBD2 matches 14 bases. CDR1 is DFQATT and CDR2 is SNEGSKA in the germline V gene (reference sequence). This CDR3 is built from 18 residues. This chain's CDR3 is CSAPPARGLAGVYNEKFF. The CDR3 DNA reads TGCAGTGCCCCCCCCGCCCGGGGACTAGCGGGAGTCTACAATGAGAAGTTCTTC.

This clonotype showed up many times. The V call is TRBV4-3, the J call TRBJ1-6; D may be TRBD1 (6 bases). Trimming left V 1 base short and J 10 bases short, with 11 bases between. The germline V gene has CDR1 LGHNA and CDR2 YSLEER. The CDR3 sequence is 14 residues long. The CDR3 loop is CASSQVTGNSPLHF. Written as DNA, the CDR3 is TGCGCCAGCAGCCAAGTTACAGGGAACTCACCCCTCCACTTT.

Worth noting for this clonotype: The junction differs from germline at one of its ends, possibly a read error. The genes are TRBV6-2 or TRBV6-3 and TRBJ2-7, with no clear D. The CDR3 spans 11 residues. Germline lookup yields CDR1 MNHEY and CDR2 SVGEGT. CDR3 in amino acids: CASSEPYEHYF. CDR3 sequence (DNA): TGCGCCAGCAGCGAACCCTACGAGCATTACTTC.

This clonotype has a count of ten or more. The V and J genes are TRBV20-1 and TRBJ1-2, with D perhaps TRBD1 (5 bases). Germline-derived CDR1 and CDR2 are DFQATT and SNEGSKA (reference sequence). V gave up 3 bases and J gave up 6 bases, with 11 bases separating them. CDR3 length: 12 residues. In nucleotides, the CDR3 is TGCAGTGCTAGGATGGCGGGGGATGGCTACACCTTC. It specifies CSARMAGDGYTF.

This clonotype was observed at least ten times. This chain connects TRBV7-8 to TRBJ2-3; 8 nucleotides agree with TRBD1. V shed 1 base and J 5 bases; nucleotides not matched to a gene: 11. The germline V gene has CDR1 SGHVS and CDR2 FQNEAQ. The CDR3 runs 17 residues. In nucleotides, the CDR3 is TGTGCCAGCAGCTTAGTGACAGGGGCAGTGTGGCGAGATACGCAGTATTTT. This sequence encodes CASSLVTGAVWRDTQYF.

In its sample, this clonotype was seen many times. The gene calls are TRBV6-2 or TRBV6-3 and TRBJ2-7, with 11 nucleotides matching TRBD2. The V gene's germline CDR1 is MNHEY and CDR2 SVGEGT. Unmatched junction bases numbered 8, after V lost 10 bases and J lost 3 bases. The length of the CDR3 is 14 residues. CDR3 protein: CATLLAGGNYEQYF. The CDR3 coding sequence is TGTGCCACTCTCCTAGCGGGAGGTAACTACGAGCAGTACTTC.

This clonotype appeared a few times. V gene TRBV11-1 combines with J gene TRBJ2-7; the D gene is possibly TRBD1 (6 bases). The CDR3 totals 14 residues. V was shortened by 2 bases and J by 0 bases, with 8 bases between the two germline ends. Germline CDR1 SGHAT, CDR2 FQDESV (reference sequence). The CDR3 DNA sequence: TGTGCCAGCAGCTTACAGGACAGCTCCTACGAGCAGTACTTC. Translation: CASSLQDSSYEQYF.

V gene TRBV5-1 combines with J gene TRBJ2-3, with 7 bases fitting TRBD2. The length of the CDR3 is 16 residues. Germline-derived CDR1 and CDR2 are SGHRS and YFSETQ. V lost 2 bases, J lost 0 bases, and 6 bases stayed unmatched. The CDR3 spells CASSLISGLSTDTQYF. In DNA, the CDR3 is TGCGCCAGCAGCTTAATTAGCGGGCTAAGCACAGATACGCAGTATTTT.

This clonotype was detected only a few times. The chain has TRBV29-1 and TRBJ2-2, with TRBD2 matching 10 bases. V shed 3 bases and J 5 bases; nucleotides not matched to a gene: 3. The germline CDR1 and CDR2 sequences are SQVTM and ANQGSEA. This CDR3 has 14 residues. The CDR3 protein is CSVDPSGGTGELFF. The DNA of the CDR3 is TGCAGCGTTGATCCTAGCGGGGGTACCGGGGAGCTGTTTTTT.

On this clonotype itself: The junction and the germline gene differ at one end; a read error may be behind it. This chain links TRBV18 with TRBJ2-1, with unresolved D. The CDR3 loop spans 16 amino acids. Germline V gives CDR1 KGHSH, CDR2 LQKENI. CDR3 region: CASPPVNSGSYNEQFF. CDR3 nucleotide sequence: TGTGCCAGCCCACCAGTTAATTCGGGCTCCTACAATGAGCAGTTCTTC.

There are many counts of this clonotype. The chain combines TRBV20-1 with TRBJ2-7; D unresolved. Trimming stripped 0 bases from V and 1 base from J, with 4 bases between. The CDR3 spans 12 residues. The germline V gene encodes CDR1 DFQATT and CDR2 SNEGSKA (reference sequence). The CDR3 spells CSARDTSYEQYF. The CDR3 DNA follows: TGCAGTGCTAGAGATACATCCTACGAGCAGTACTTC.

The rearrangement joins TRBV18 to TRBJ1-2, with D maybe TRBD1 (5 bases). Trimming took off 5 bases at V and 5 bases at J, with 24 bases between the two ends. The CDR3 runs to 17 residues. The V gene's germline CDR1 is KGHSH and CDR2 LQKENI. Here the CDR3 reads CASSSRPPGRTQYGYTF. The CDR3 nucleotides are TGTGCCAGCTCATCCCGCCCGCCGGGACGGACTCAATATGGCTACACCTTC.

This clonotype appeared many times. The chain couples TRBV7-9 to TRBJ1-1, with D unresolved. Trimming pared 3 bases from V and 5 bases from J, leaving 10 bases between. CDR3 length: 13 residues. The germline CDR1 and CDR2 sequences are SEHNR and FQNEAQ (reference sequence). This CDR3 reads CASSFSPGTEAFF. The CDR3 DNA reads as TGTGCCAGCAGCTTCTCCCCCGGGACTGAAGCTTTCTTT.

In this sample, this clonotype turned up many times. The J gene is TRBJ2-5, the V gene TRBV6-2 or TRBV6-3, with TRBD2 matching over 7 bases. The junction had 11 bases not matched to a gene; V was cut back by 6 bases and J by 10 bases. This CDR3 spans 13 amino acids. Per the germline V gene, CDR1 is MNHEY and CDR2 is SVGEGT. The chain's CDR3 is CASRTSRARSQYF. CDR3 coding DNA: TGTGCCAGCAGGACTAGCAGAGCTCGTAGCCAGTACTTC.